This T cell receptor beta chain is drawn from a study of shared clonotypes between healthy human individuals. The CDR3 extends over 15 amino acids. Germline loops: CDR1 SGHKS, CDR2 YYEKEE (reference sequence). Trimming cost V 4 bases and J 4 bases; bases outside gene matches: 8. As concerns this clone: Antigen specificity is unknown.

Overall study findings and caveats: A few donors shared around 5% of their naive CD4 clonotypes.

Sequencing was performed with immunoSEQ multiplex PCR; in TCRdb, only in-frame clones are kept and a portion is missing. The table includes millions of clones, 80% to 95% detected once. The TCR sequence derives from a man between 18 and 35 years old in good health. Some clones in this sample may be carry-over from other donors' samples. This chain connects TRBV5-5 to TRBJ1-2; TRBD1 matches at 9 bases. Sequencing was performed on naive CD4+ T cells from PBMCs. As for subset: CD45RA+ positively selected. CDR3 DNA: TGTGCCAGCAGCAACACAGGGGGCATCGCCTATGGCTACACCTTC. It translates to CASSNTGGIAYGYTF.